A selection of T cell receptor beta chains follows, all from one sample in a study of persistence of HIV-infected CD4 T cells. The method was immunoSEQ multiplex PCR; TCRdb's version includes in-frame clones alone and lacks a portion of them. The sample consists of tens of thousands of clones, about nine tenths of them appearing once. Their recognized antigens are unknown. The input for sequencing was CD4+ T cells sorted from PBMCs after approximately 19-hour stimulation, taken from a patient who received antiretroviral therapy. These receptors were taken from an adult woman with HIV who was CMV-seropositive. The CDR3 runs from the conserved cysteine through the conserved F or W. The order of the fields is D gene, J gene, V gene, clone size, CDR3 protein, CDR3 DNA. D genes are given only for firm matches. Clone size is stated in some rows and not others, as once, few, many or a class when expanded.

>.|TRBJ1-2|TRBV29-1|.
CSAIPRGGGDRGYTF
TGCAGCGCTATACCCCGAGGCGGGGGGGATCGTGGCTACACCTTC
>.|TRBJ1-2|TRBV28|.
CASSLGQYGYTF
TGTGCCAGCAGTTTAGGACAGTATGGCTACACCTTC
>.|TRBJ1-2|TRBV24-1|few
CATSDFLGNGYTF
TGTGCCACCAGTGATTTCTTGGGGAATGGCTACACCTTC
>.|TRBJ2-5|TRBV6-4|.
CASSDERTQYF
TGTGCCAGCAGTGACGAGCGGACCCAGTACTTC
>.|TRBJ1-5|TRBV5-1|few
CASSLQGLGNQPQHF
TGCGCCAGCAGCTTGCAGGGTCTGGGTAATCAGCCCCAGCATTTT
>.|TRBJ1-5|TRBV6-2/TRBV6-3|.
CASSLGNQPQHF
TGTGCCAGCAGTTTGGGGAATCAGCCCCAGCATTTT
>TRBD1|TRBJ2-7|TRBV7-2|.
CASSSTGGFYEQYF
TGTGCCAGCAGCTCGACAGGGGGATTCTACGAGCAGTACTTC
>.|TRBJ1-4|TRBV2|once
CASSEARGEKLFF
TGTGCCAGCAGTGAAGCGAGGGGTGAAAAACTGTTTTTT
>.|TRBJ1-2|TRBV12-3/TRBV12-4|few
CASSLSESYGYTF
TGTGCCAGCAGTTTGTCCGAGTCCTATGGCTACACCTTC
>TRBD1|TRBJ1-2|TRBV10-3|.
CAIRPGQDRSYGYTF
TGTGCCATCAGGCCCGGACAGGATCGATCCTATGGCTACACCTTC
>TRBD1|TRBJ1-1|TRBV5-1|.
CASTRGTGATEAFF
TGCGCCAGCACTCGCGGGACAGGGGCCACTGAAGCTTTCTTT
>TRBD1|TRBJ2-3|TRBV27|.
CASSRELGTGVDTQYF
TGTGCCAGCAGCCGAGAGCTGGGAACAGGGGTGGATACGCAGTATTTT
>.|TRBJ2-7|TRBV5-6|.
CASSFRTAYEQYF
TGTGCCAGCAGCTTCCGGACAGCCTACGAGCAGTACTTC
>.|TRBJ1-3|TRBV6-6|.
CASGPPRDGGTIYF
TGTGCCAGCGGGCCCCCGCGGGACGGGGGTACCATATATTTT
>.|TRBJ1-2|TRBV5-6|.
CASSAGTTYGYTF
TGTGCCAGCAGCGCCGGGACGACCTATGGCTACACCTTC
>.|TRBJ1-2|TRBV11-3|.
CASSLQCWTEKYGYTF
TGTGCCAGCAGCTTACAATGCTGGACAGAGAAATATGGCTACACCTTC
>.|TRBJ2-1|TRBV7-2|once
CASSLFPRYNEQFF
TGTGCCAGCAGCTTATTTCCCCGGTACAATGAGCAGTTCTTC
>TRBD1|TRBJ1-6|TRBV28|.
CASSFRQGGSPLHF
TGTGCCAGCAGTTTTCGACAGGGCGGTTCACCCCTCCACTTT
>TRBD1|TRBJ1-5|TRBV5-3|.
CARSLETGQGAGQPQHF
TGTGCCAGAAGCTTAGAGACCGGACAGGGGGCAGGTCAGCCCCAGCATTTT
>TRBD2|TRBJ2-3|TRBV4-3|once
CASSQEGTGTSGLTDTQYF
TGCGCCAGCAGCCAAGAGGGGACCGGGACTAGCGGACTCACAGATACGCAGTATTTT
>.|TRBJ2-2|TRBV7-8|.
CASSPAGQANTGELFF
TGTGCCAGCAGCCCAGCGGGACAGGCGAACACCGGGGAGCTGTTTTTT
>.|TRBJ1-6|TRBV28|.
CASTGAGEGSPLHF
TGTGCCAGCACCGGGGCGGGGGAAGGTTCACCCCTCCACTTT
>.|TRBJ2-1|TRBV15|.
CATSRDHRGEQFF
TGTGCCACCAGCAGAGATCATCGAGGTGAGCAGTTCTTC
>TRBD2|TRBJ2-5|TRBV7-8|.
CASSRGGLAGATQETQYF
TGTGCCAGCAGCCGAGGGGGACTAGCGGGCGCTACACAAGAGACCCAGTACTTC
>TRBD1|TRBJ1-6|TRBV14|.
CASSQPILDRDYSPLHF
TGTGCCAGCAGCCAACCGATCTTAGACAGGGATTATTCACCCCTCCACTTT
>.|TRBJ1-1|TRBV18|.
CASSPRGAVNTEAFF
TGTGCCAGCTCACCGCGGGGGGCTGTGAACACTGAAGCTTTCTTT
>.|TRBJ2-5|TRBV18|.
CASSPLAAQETQYF
TGTGCCAGCTCACCACTAGCGGCTCAAGAGACCCAGTACTTC
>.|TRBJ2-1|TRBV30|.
CAWSVLVYNEQFF
TGTGCCTGGAGTGTATTGGTCTACAATGAGCAGTTCTTC
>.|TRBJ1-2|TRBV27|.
CASSFQGKGAYGYTF
TGTGCCAGCAGTTTTCAGGGGAAGGGAGCCTATGGCTACACCTTC
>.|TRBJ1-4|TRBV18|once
CASSPPSTNEKLFF
TGTGCCAGCTCACCACCGTCAACTAATGAAAAACTGTTTTTT
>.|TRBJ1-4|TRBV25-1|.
CASWGEKLFF
TGTGCCAGCTGGGGTGAAAAACTGTTTTTT
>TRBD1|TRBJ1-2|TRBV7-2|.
CASSGQGLSGYTF
TGTGCCAGCAGCGGACAGGGGCTGAGTGGCTACACCTTC
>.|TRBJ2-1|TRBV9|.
CASNPGGSLSYNEQFF
TGTGCCAGCAACCCTGGGGGATCCCTCTCCTACAATGAGCAGTTCTTC
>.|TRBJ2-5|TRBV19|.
CASSHPAGETQYF
TGTGCCAGTAGCCACCCCGCGGGAGAGACCCAGTACTTC
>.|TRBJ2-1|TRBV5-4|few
CASSLDGGSYNEQFF
TGTGCCAGCAGCTTGGACGGGGGCTCCTACAATGAGCAGTTCTTC
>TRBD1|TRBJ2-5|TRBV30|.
CAWSQRRGRGHETQYF
TGTGCCTGGAGCCAGAGAAGGGGGCGAGGGCACGAGACCCAGTACTTC
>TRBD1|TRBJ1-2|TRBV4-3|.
CASSQGVPGQLLYGYTF
TGCGCCAGCAGCCAAGGAGTCCCGGGACAGCTCCTTTATGGCTACACCTTC
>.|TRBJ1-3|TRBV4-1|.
CASSQGGTGNTIYF
TGCGCCAGCAGCCAAGGGGGAACTGGAAACACCATATATTTT
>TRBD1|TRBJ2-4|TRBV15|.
CATSPGTDELYAKNIQYF
TGTGCCACCTCCCCCGGGACAGACGAATTGTATGCCAAAAACATTCAGTACTTC
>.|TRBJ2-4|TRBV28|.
CASSLVIDRAKNIQYF
TGTGCCAGCAGTTTAGTCATAGATAGAGCCAAAAACATTCAGTACTTC
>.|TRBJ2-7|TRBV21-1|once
CASSNSGGTFYEQYF
TGTGCCAGCAGCAATTCCGGGGGGACTTTCTACGAGCAGTACTTC
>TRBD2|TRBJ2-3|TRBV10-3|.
CAISPGTSGDTQYF
TGTGCCATCAGCCCCGGGACTAGCGGTGATACGCAGTATTTT
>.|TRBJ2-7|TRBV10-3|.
CAISEYDTQTYEQYF
TGTGCCATCAGTGAATACGATACGCAAACCTACGAGCAGTACTTC
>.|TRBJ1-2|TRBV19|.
CASSTLRGTNYGYTF
TGTGCCAGTAGCACCTTACGGGGGACTAACTATGGCTACACCTTC
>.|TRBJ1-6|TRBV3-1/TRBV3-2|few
CASSIQDTGNSPLHF
TGTGCCAGCAGCATACAGGATACTGGGAATTCACCCCTCCACTTT
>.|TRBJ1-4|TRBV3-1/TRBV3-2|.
CASSLRTATNEKLFF
TGTGCCAGCAGCCTAAGGACAGCAACTAATGAAAAACTGTTTTTT
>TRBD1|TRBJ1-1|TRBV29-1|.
CSVSGRQGPNTEAFF
TGCAGCGTTAGCGGCAGACAGGGGCCGAACACTGAAGCTTTCTTT
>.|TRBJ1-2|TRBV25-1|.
CASSEDTKIGYTF
TGTGCCAGCAGTGAGGACACCAAAATAGGCTACACCTTC